The 24 T cell receptor beta chains below come from one sample, sequenced in a study of blood T cell repertoires in COVID-19. Sequencing was performed with immunoSEQ multiplex PCR; in TCRdb, only in-frame clones are kept and a portion is missing. The sample records over 250,000 clones, approximately 90% being singletons. Sequenced input: peripheral blood. These receptors came from a woman aged 25-40 years with COVID-19, enrolled during active disease.

The chain couples TRBV29-1 to TRBJ1-6, with 9 positions matching TRBD1. From germline, CDR1 is SQVTM and CDR2 ANQGSEA. CDR3 size: 13 residues. The junction had 6 bases not matched to a gene; V was cut back by 6 bases and J by 9 bases. Here the CDR3 reads CSVKGQGGSPLHF. The CDR3 DNA reads TGCAGCGTGAAGGGACAGGGCGGTTCACCCCTCCACTTT.

The genes are TRBV23-1 and TRBJ2-7, with D perhaps TRBD2 (6 bases). TRBV23-1 is treated as an ORF (open reading frame) with a function not yet certain. The CDR3 extends over 16 amino acids. Trimming removed 3 bases from V and 0 bases from J, with 15 bases in between. CDR3 nucleotide sequence: TGCGCCAGCAGTCAGCCGACGAGCGGGTCCTCCTACGAGCAGTACTTC. It specifies CASSQPTSGSSYEQYF.

This clone was seen once. The chain employs TRBV3-1 (or the pseudogene TRBV3-2) and TRBJ1-1; D call uncertain. This CDR3 is 13 amino acids long. Trimming took 7 bases from V and 4 from J, leaving 13 bases between them. Germline values: CDR1 LGHDT, CDR2 YNNKEL (reference sequence). CDR3 region: CASTPDSRTEAFF. For the CDR3, the DNA is TGTGCCAGCACCCCCGACTCCCGCACTGAAGCTTTCTTT.

The chain has TRBV4-2 and TRBJ1-1, with 7 bases that match TRBD1. Unmatched junction bases numbered 12, after V lost 4 bases and J lost 4 bases. The CDR3 contains 16 residues. Germline-derived CDR1 and CDR2 are LGHNA and YNFKEQ. CDR3 sequence (DNA): TGTGCCAGCAGCCGAGAACCCAGGGGGGTAGGCACTGAAGCTTTCTTT. Translating gives CASSREPRGVGTEAFF.

This chain links TRBV6-4 with TRBJ2-3, with 7 bases matching TRBD2. Trimming at V came to 0 bases and at J to 6 bases, leaving 6 bases not matched to a gene. The CDR3 covers 15 residues. Germline CDR1 and CDR2: MRHNA and SNTAGT. CDR3 in DNA: TGTGCCAGCAGTGACTCGGTCGGGGGGTCGGATACGCAGTATTTT. This gives the protein CASSDSVGGSDTQYF.

J is TRBJ2-7 and V is TRBV5-5, with no clear D. Germline V gene lookup returns CDR1 SGHKS and CDR2 YYEKEE (reference sequence). The CDR3 is 15 amino acids. V lost 0 bases, J lost 2 bases, and 12 bases lay in between. The CDR3 DNA reads as TGTGCCAGCAGCTTGGCTGGCACCAACCCCTACGAGCAGTACTTC. Translating it yields CASSLAGTNPYEQYF. The whole variable domain, remainder taken from reference TRBV5-5 and TRBJ2-7, is DAGVTQSPTHLIKTRGQQVTLRCSPISGHKSVSWYQQVLGQGPQFIFQYYEKEERGRGNFPDRFSARQFPNYSSELNVNALLLGDSALYLCASSLAGTNPYEQYFGPGTRLTVT.

The chain uses TRBV5-1 and TRBJ1-2, with unresolved D. CDR3 length: 13 residues. V shed 4 bases and J shed 5 bases, with 12 bases lying between them. Germline lookup yields CDR1 SGHRS and CDR2 YFSETQ. The CDR3 DNA is TGCGCCAGCAGCCAGGACGGGGAGTATGGCTACACCTTC. Amino acids: CASSQDGEYGYTF.

The chain carries TRBV5-4 and TRBJ2-6, with 8 bases aligning to TRBD2. The CDR3 has 16 residues. The trim removed 5 bases at V and 0 bases at J, leaving 4 bases unmatched. CDR1 is SGHNT and CDR2 is YYREEE in the germline V gene (reference sequence). The CDR3 DNA sequence: TGTGCCAGCAGTCGCGGGAGGCCCTCTGGGGCCAACGTCCTGACTTTC. This codes for CASSRGRPSGANVLTF.

CDR3 DNA: TGTGCCACCAGCACCGGGTCCCAGGGTCACGAGCAGTACTTC. The encoded protein is CATSTGSQGHEQYF. This rearrangement joins TRBV15 to TRBJ2-7; D is perhaps TRBD1 (5 bases). Germline-derived CDR1 and CDR2 are LNHNV and YYDKDF (reference sequence). Trimming pared 4 bases from V and 5 bases from J, leaving 15 bases between. This CDR3 spans 14 amino acids.

V gene TRBV5-5 combines with J gene TRBJ2-7; TRBD2 aligns across 14 bases. J was trimmed by 7 bases and V by 4 bases; bases with no gene match: 7. The CDR3 loop spans 15 amino acids. Germline CDR1 SGHKS, CDR2 YYEKEE (reference sequence). The CDR3 coding sequence is TGTGCCAGCAGCGAGGGACTAGCGGGAGCGAGGGAGCAGTACTTC. Translation gives CASSEGLAGAREQYF. Drawing the rest from reference TRBV5-5 and TRBJ2-7, the complete variable domain is DAGVTQSPTHLIKTRGQQVTLRCSPISGHKSVSWYQQVLGQGPQFIFQYYEKEERGRGNFPDRFSARQFPNYSSELNVNALLLGDSALYLCASSEGLAGAREQYFGPGTRLTVT.

J is TRBJ2-2 and V is TRBV30; 7 nucleotides align to TRBD2. Germline V lookup: CDR1 GTSNPN, CDR2 SVGIG (reference sequence). The CDR3 spans 17 residues. V was clipped by 3 bases and J by 5 bases; unmatched bases: 15. DNA of the CDR3: TGTGCCTGGAGGGGGATTGGGGCGGGAGATCGAACCGGGGAGCTGTTTTTT. It codes for CAWRGIGAGDRTGELFF.

V usage is TRBV4-2 and J usage is TRBJ2-1; 8 bases align to TRBD2. The trim removed 0 bases at V and 4 bases at J, leaving 8 bases unmatched. The CDR3 loop spans 17 amino acids. Germline CDR1 is LGHNA and CDR2 is YNFKEQ. In nucleotides, the CDR3 is TGTGCCAGCAGCCAAGATTGGGGGGTAGCGGGGTACAATGAGCAGTTCTTC. Protein: CASSQDWGVAGYNEQFF.

The chain recombines TRBV7-3 with TRBJ2-1; 7 bases are a match to TRBD1. In germline, CDR1 is SGHTA, CDR2 FQGTGA. J gave up 3 bases and V 5 bases, and 13 bases lay outside the gene matches. There are 17 residues in the CDR3. The CDR3 loop reads CASSTTGAPGFYNEQFF. CDR3 in DNA: TGTGCCAGCAGCACAACAGGGGCCCCCGGTTTCTACAATGAGCAGTTCTTC.

The chain has TRBV2 and TRBJ2-7; the D gene is possibly TRBD2 (5 bases). In germline, CDR1 is SNHLY, CDR2 FYNNEI. Trimming removed 6 bases from V and 5 bases from J, with 11 bases in between. This CDR3 region has 12 residues. CDR3: CASSYARDEQYF. The CDR3 coding sequence is TGTGCCAGCAGCTACGCGAGGGACGAGCAGTACTTC.

Comments on this clone: The junction and the germline gene differ at one end; a read error may be behind it. The chain joins TRBV30 to TRBJ2-5, with D possibly being TRBD2 (5 bases). The CDR3 runs to 11 residues. CDR1 and CDR2 (germline): GTSNPN, SVGIG (reference sequence). DNA for the CDR3: TGTGCCTGGAGTGTAAAAGGGAGCTCGGACTTC. Protein: CAWSVKGSSDF.

The chain employs TRBV24-1 and TRBJ2-5; D might be TRBD1 (6 bases). The CDR3 is 16 residues long. From germline, CDR1 is KGHDR and CDR2 SFDVKD. V lost 3 bases, J lost 2 bases, and 15 bases lay in between. DNA for the CDR3: TGTGCCACCAGTGATCCCTCTAGGGGGTGGCAAGAGACCCAGTACTTC. It yields the protein CATSDPSRGWQETQYF.

V usage is TRBV7-6 and J usage is TRBJ1-6; 7 bases line up with TRBD1. V was pared by 1 base and J by 7 bases, with 4 bases of the junction left unmatched. Per the germline V gene, CDR1 is SGHVS and CDR2 is FNYEAQ. The CDR3 runs to 15 residues. DNA for the CDR3: TGTGCCAGCAGCTTAGACGGCAGGGGGAATTCACCCCTCCACTTT. Its translation is CASSLDGRGNSPLHF.

The CDR3 DNA follows: TGTGCCAGCAGTTTCCTAAGGGGCGATGAGCAGTTCTTC. Protein sequence: CASSFLRGDEQFF. The chain joins TRBV27 to TRBJ2-1; possibly TRBD1 for D (5 bases). The CDR3 spans 13 residues. Trimming removed 3 bases from V and 8 bases from J, with 11 bases in between. CDR1 MNHEY and CDR2 SMNVEV come from the germline V gene (reference sequence).

The chain is built from TRBV7-6 and TRBJ2-3; 11 bases line up with TRBD2. Germline lookup yields CDR1 SGHVS and CDR2 FNYEAQ. J was trimmed by 2 bases and V by 3 bases; bases with no gene match: 7. This CDR3 is 17 amino acids long. The CDR3 DNA sequence: TGTGCCAGCAGCTTGGGTCCGGGACTAGCGGCCACAGATACGCAGTATTTT. Its protein is CASSLGPGLAATDTQYF.

J is TRBJ1-1 and V is TRBV7-9; the D is unclear. The V end lost 6 bases, the J end lost 8 bases, and 13 bases lay between the germline ends. CDR3 length: 12 residues. Looked up from germline, CDR1 is SEHNR and CDR2 is FQNEAQ (reference sequence). Here the CDR3 reads CASRSGLGEAFF. CDR3 in DNA: TGTGCCAGCAGATCCGGACTGGGAGAAGCTTTCTTT.

This rearrangement joins TRBV15 to TRBJ1-5, with 10 bases that match TRBD1. Germline CDR1 LNHNV, CDR2 YYDKDF (reference sequence). J gave up 10 bases and V 3 bases, and 9 bases lay outside the gene matches. This CDR3 is 15 amino acids long. CDR3 nucleotide sequence: TGTGCCACCAGCAGGACCGAGGGACAGGGGAAACCCCAGCATTTT. Translating it yields CATSRTEGQGKPQHF.

The rearrangement links TRBV27 to TRBJ2-2; D gene uncertain. Germline V gene data show CDR1 as MNHEY and CDR2 as SMNVEV (reference sequence). This CDR3 has 15 residues. The germline V and J ends were trimmed by 1 base and 7 bases, with 13 bases remaining between them. The CDR3 sequence is CASSLLWRYDGELFF. The CDR3 DNA reads TGTGCCAGCAGTTTATTATGGAGATATGACGGGGAGCTGTTTTTT.

The CDR3 DNA follows: TGTGCCAGCAGCTTTTTCACGAACACCGGGGAGCTGTTTTTT. The encoded protein is CASSFFTNTGELFF. This rearrangement joins TRBV7-3 to TRBJ2-2; D unresolved. Between the trimmed V and J ends, which lost 3 bases and 0 bases, there was a span of 5 bases. The V gene's germline CDR1 is SGHTA and CDR2 FQGTGA. There are 14 residues in the CDR3.

The gene calls are TRBV2 and TRBJ1-2; D ambiguous. CDR1 and CDR2 (germline): SNHLY, FYNNEI. V gave up 5 bases and J gave up 4 bases, with 20 bases separating them. The CDR3 covers 16 residues. CDR3 DNA: TGTGCCAGCAGTCCCTCGTGGCAGGCGCCCGTCTATGGCTACACCTTC. Translating it yields CASSPSWQAPVYGYTF.